Below are 5 T cell receptor beta chains sequenced from a single sample in a study (dated by TCRdb to about 2016). Library creation used RT-PCR. Sequenced using an Illumina MiSeq. TCRdb passed the public sequencing reads through fastp at Q25 and MiXCR, retaining productive beta sequences. Merged by CDR3 protein, the rows form single entries marked with the most common genes and DNA. Here the sample has about 680,000 distinct CDR3 sequences; approximately 15% occur a single time. Roughly 4% of the sample goes to the ten largest clones. The sample comprised memory CD4+ T cells from blood. Receptors originate from a female donor in good health, serving as a healthy control.

There are a few counts of this clonotype. The chain couples TRBV20-1 to TRBJ2-1; D is possibly TRBD2 (6 bases). Germline CDR1 is DFQATT and CDR2 is SNEGSKA (reference sequence). V was shortened by 0 bases and J by 4 bases, with 13 bases between the two germline ends. This CDR3 is built from 15 residues. The CDR3 reads CSARDPRTIYNEQFF. In DNA form, the CDR3 reads TGCAGTGCTAGAGACCCAAGGACTATATACAATGAGCAGTTCTTC.

This clonotype has more than one count but fewer than ten. The genes are TRBV6-2 or TRBV6-3 and TRBJ1-2; D perhaps matches TRBD1 (5 bases). The CDR3 runs 13 residues. Germline V gene sequence: CDR1 MNHEY, CDR2 SVGEGT. Between the trimmed V and J ends, which lost 6 bases and 3 bases, there was a span of 11 bases. Written as DNA, the CDR3 is TGTGCCAGCAGGGCGAACAGGTACTATGGCTACACCTTC. As protein: CASRANRYYGYTF.

Worth noting for this clonotype: One base away lies a much larger clone, so this may be a sequencing read error. This chain connects TRBV6-2 or TRBV6-3 to TRBJ2-1; 12 positions agree with TRBD2. Trimming at V came to 0 bases and at J to 13 bases, leaving 13 bases not matched to a gene. Germline V gene lookup returns CDR1 MNHEY and CDR2 SVGEGT. The CDR3 length is 17 residues. DNA for the CDR3: TGTGCCAGCAGTTACTCGAACCTCCTAGCGGGAGGGAGTGATCAGTTCTTC. Translating it yields CASSYSNLLAGGSDQFF.

The V gene is TRBV5-1, the J gene TRBJ2-1; the D gene is possibly TRBD1 (5 bases). V lost 4 bases and J lost 0, with 14 bases in between. Germline V gene data show CDR1 as SGHRS and CDR2 as YFSETQ. CDR3 length: 16 amino acids. CDR3 in DNA: TGCGCCAGCAGCCCAATTCGACAGAGCTCCTACAATGAGCAGTTCTTC. The encoded protein is CASSPIRQSSYNEQFF. Full variable domain (rest looked up from reference TRBV5-1 and TRBJ2-1): KAGVTQTPRYLIKTRGQQVTLSCSPISGHRSVSWYQQTPGQGLQFLFEYFSETQRNKGNFPGRFSGRQFSNSRSEMNVSTLELGDSALYLCASSPIRQSSYNEQFFGPGTRLTVL.

This clonotype was seen a few times. This chain links TRBV29-1 with TRBJ1-2, with 7 bases identical to TRBD1. The CDR3 loop spans 13 amino acids. Per the germline V gene, CDR1 is SQVTM and CDR2 is ANQGSEA. Trimming at V came to 0 bases and at J to 7 bases, leaving 5 bases not matched to a gene. CDR3 sequence: CSVEEGQVPGYTF. CDR3 nucleotide sequence: TGCAGCGTTGAAGAAGGACAGGTCCCTGGCTACACCTTC.